The 9 T cell receptor beta chains reported below all come from one sample, sequenced in a study of Graves' ophthalmopathy and Graves' hyperthyroidism. RNA transcripts provided the template for amplifying TCR beta CDR3 regions. After a first-round RT-PCR with HTBI primers, a second-round multiplex PCR was run. MiXCR, applied by TCRdb to the multiplex PCR reads, yields one record per CDR3 protein. The sample lists around 1.1 million distinct CDR3 sequences, 35% to 40% seen once, with roughly 10% in the top ten. Sequencing was done on a sample of peripheral blood or thyroid tissue (not recorded which). The receptors were sampled from an adult man with Graves' hyperthyroidism.

This clonotype was counted once. A much bigger clone sits one base away, suggesting this may be a read error. The chain carries TRBV6-5 and TRBJ2-5; D possibly uses TRBD1 or TRBD2 (5 bases each). CDR3 length: 13 amino acids. The V gene lost 5 bases and the J gene lost 9 bases, with 16 bases spanning the gap. From germline, CDR1 is MNHEY and CDR2 SVGAGI. The CDR3 DNA is TGTGCCAGCAGTCGGGACCTGGTCGGGGCCCAGTACTTC. As protein: CASSRDLVGAQYF.

The CDR3 nucleotides are TGCGCCAGCCAAGTCGCGACGAACACTGAAGCTTTCTTT. This translates into CASQVATNTEAFF. The chain links TRBV5-1 to TRBJ1-1; D not resolved. Germline lookup yields CDR1 SGHRS and CDR2 YFSETQ. This CDR3 is 13 amino acids long. Trimming took 7 bases from V and 1 from J, leaving 11 bases between them.

V is TRBV6-2 or TRBV6-3 and J is TRBJ1-1; D gene ambiguous. Trimming removed 6 bases at V and 7 bases at J, with 18 bases between. The CDR3 length is 14 residues. Per germline, CDR1 MNHEY and CDR2 SVGEGT. This CDR3 is CASSQDTFIGEAFF. The CDR3 bases are TGTGCCAGCAGCCAAGACACCTTTATTGGTGAAGCTTTCTTT.

The chain combines TRBV13 with TRBJ1-1; D remains ambiguous. Germline CDR1 is PRHDT and CDR2 is FYEKMQ (reference sequence). The CDR3 length is 15 residues. V was shortened by 1 base and J by 1 base, with 10 bases between the two germline ends. The CDR3 region is CASSLVDQANTEAFF. The CDR3 nucleotides are TGTGCCAGCAGCTTAGTGGATCAGGCGAACACTGAAGCTTTCTTT.

This clonotype was seen at least ten times. The chain employs TRBV7-6 and TRBJ2-5, with a weak D call TRBD1 (6 bases). Germline CDR1 reads SGHVS; CDR2 reads FNYEAQ. V lost 5 bases, J lost 4 bases, and 20 bases lay in between. This CDR3 spans 16 amino acids. The CDR3 DNA is TGTGCCAGCAGCCAAGCTACAGGGTCTTGGGGAGAGACCCAGTACTTC. It encodes CASSQATGSWGETQYF. Complete variable domain (other parts from reference TRBV7-6 and TRBJ2-5): GAGVSQSPRYKVTKRGQDVALRCDPISGHVSLYWYRQALGQGPEFLTYFNYEAQQDKSGLPNDRFSAERPEGSISTLTIQRTEQRDSAMYRCASSQATGSWGETQYFGPGTRLLVL.

For this clonotype: A read error may explain this, as a much larger clone is one base away. The chain carries TRBV7-9 and TRBJ2-5; unclear D gene. Germline CDR1 reads SEHNR; CDR2 reads FQNEAQ (reference sequence). Trimming cost V 1 base and J 5 bases, with 8 bases left between them. The CDR3 runs to 13 residues. Here the CDR3 reads CASSLGTVETQYF. CDR3 coding DNA: TGTGCCAGCAGCTTAGGGACGGTGGAGACCCAGTACTTC.

This chain uses TRBV12-3 or TRBV12-4 with TRBJ1-1; D uncertain. The CDR3 extends over 12 amino acids. The CDR3 sequence: CASRRSNTEAFF. CDR3 DNA: TGTGCTAGCCGGAGATCAAACACTGAAGCTTTCTTT.

The chain uses TRBV19 and TRBJ2-2; no reliable D call. The CDR3 has 15 amino acids. V was trimmed by 1 base and J by 2 bases, leaving 8 bases between them. Germline-derived CDR1 and CDR2 are LNHDA and SQIVND (reference sequence). The CDR3 region has the DNA TGTGCCAGTAGTATAGTAAGCAGCAACACCGGGGAGCTGTTTTTT. It translates to CASSIVSSNTGELFF.

This clonotype was counted ten times or more. The V call is TRBV29-1, the J call TRBJ1-4; 10 bases are shared with TRBD1. V was pared by 3 bases and J by 8 bases, with 12 bases of the junction left unmatched. CDR3 size: 16 residues. The germline gives CDR1 SQVTM, CDR2 ANQGSEA. In nucleotides, the CDR3 is TGCAGCGTTGAGGGCATAGTGGGGACAGGGGCAGAAAAACTGTTTTTT. It specifies CSVEGIVGTGAEKLFF.